The 14 T cell receptor beta chains reported below all come from one sample, sequenced in a study of T cells in Graves' hyperthyroidism and ophthalmopathy (dated by TCRdb to between 2019 and 2020). The receptor library was made with multiplex PCR. The instrument was an Illumina HiSeq 2000. The TCR beta CDR3 regions were amplified from the RNA transcripts. The TCR CDR3 was subjected to a first round of RT-PCR using the HTBI primer set and the Qiagen OneStep RT-PCR kit. The public reads were reprocessed in TCRdb via fastp at Q25 and MiXCR, keeping in-frame beta chains. Under each unique CDR3 protein, matching rows form one entry showing the most common genes and DNA. This sample holds 300,000 to 450,000 distinct CDR3 sequences; around 14% were observed only once. Approximately 10% of the sample is taken by the ten largest. The sequenced sample consisted of blood. The receptors here all came from a woman aged 60-75 years with Graves' hyperthyroidism.

There are many counts of this clonotype. The chain is built from TRBV11-2 and TRBJ2-1; 9 bases agree with TRBD1. The CDR3 length is 17 residues. J was trimmed by 5 bases and V by 2 bases; bases with no gene match: 10. The V gene's germline CDR1 is SGHAT and CDR2 FQNNGV. DNA for the CDR3: TGTGCCAGCAGCTTATTCTCCGGGACAGGGTCCAACAATGAGCAGTTCTTC. This codes for CASSLFSGTGSNNEQFF.

J is TRBJ1-1 and V is TRBV3-1; D may be TRBD1 (5 bases). V lost 3 bases and J 6 bases, leaving 8 bases between the germline ends. The CDR3 consists of 12 residues. Per the germline V gene, CDR1 is LGHDT and CDR2 is YNNKEL (reference sequence). The CDR3 DNA sequence: TGTGCCAGCAGCCAGGGGGGGTCTGAAGCTTTCTTT. Residues: CASSQGGSEAFF.

The V call is TRBV19, the J call TRBJ2-7; 8 bases match TRBD1. The CDR3 consists of 13 residues. Germline CDR1 reads LNHDA; CDR2 reads SQIVND (reference sequence). With 10 bases clipped from V and 1 base from J, the junction kept 6 bases outside the gene matches. DNA for the CDR3: TGTGCCACTAGACAGGGGAGTTCCTACGAGCAGTACTTC. Protein sequence: CATRQGSSYEQYF.

A few counts support this clonotype. The chain employs TRBV5-4 and TRBJ2-7, with 11 bases aligning to TRBD2. This CDR3 contains 16 residues. Unmatched junction bases numbered 10, after V lost 1 base and J lost 7 bases. Germline-derived CDR1 and CDR2 are SGHNT and YYREEE (reference sequence). The CDR3 is CASSLRGTSGVGEQYF. The CDR3 DNA sequence: TGTGCCAGCAGCTTGAGGGGGACTAGCGGAGTTGGGGAGCAGTACTTC.

This clonotype was seen at least ten times. The chain uses TRBV24-1 and TRBJ2-5, with TRBD1 identical over 10 bases. V gave up 5 bases and J gave up 5 bases; unmatched junction bases: 4. The CDR3 contains 14 residues. The germline V gene encodes CDR1 KGHDR and CDR2 SFDVKD. CDR3 amino acids: CATSAGTGVETQYF. In nucleotides, the CDR3 is TGTGCCACCAGTGCCGGGACAGGGGTGGAGACCCAGTACTTC.

As regards this clonotype: It may be a read error: a sequence one base away is much more abundant. This chain links TRBV20-1 with TRBJ2-1; 7 bases are a match to TRBD2. TRBJ2-7 explains the end of the DNA better; the J call may be wrong. The germline gives CDR1 DFQATT, CDR2 SNEGSKA (reference sequence). CDR3 size: 13 residues. CDR3 sequence: CSPTRLAFNEQYF. CDR3 sequence (DNA): TGCAGTCCAACGAGACTAGCTTTCAATGAGCAGTACTTC.

This clonotype showed up many times. This chain joins TRBV30 and TRBJ1-2; weak D call: TRBD1 (6 bases). Germline loops: CDR1 GTSNPN, CDR2 SVGIG (reference sequence). V was cut by 3 bases and J by 3 bases, with 11 bases left in between. The CDR3 length is 13 residues. The CDR3 sequence is CAWRNRVDYGYTF. In DNA form, the CDR3 reads TGTGCCTGGAGGAACAGGGTTGACTATGGCTACACCTTC.

The count of this clonotype is one. The J gene is TRBJ2-7, the V gene TRBV28; D unresolved. The ends were cut back, 6 bases at V and 4 bases at J, with 16 bases in the middle. In germline, CDR1 is MDHEN, CDR2 SYDVKM. This CDR3 has 14 residues. Here the CDR3 reads CASRTGSGFYEQYF. CDR3 sequence (DNA): TGTGCCAGCAGGACCGGGTCAGGATTTTACGAGCAGTACTTC.

The V gene is TRBV24-1, the J gene TRBJ1-5; perhaps TRBD1 as D (6 bases). V dropped 6 bases and J dropped 3 bases, with 11 bases sitting between them. The CDR3 is made up of 14 amino acids. From germline, CDR1 is KGHDR and CDR2 SFDVKD. CDR3 DNA: TGTGCCACCAGTAGCCGGACAGTCAATCAGCCCCAGCATTTT. Amino acids: CATSSRTVNQPQHF.

This clonotype was detected a few times. The chain carries TRBV7-9 and TRBJ1-1; tentatively, D is TRBD1 (6 bases). Looked up from germline, CDR1 is SEHNR and CDR2 is FQNEAQ (reference sequence). The CDR3 covers 12 residues. Trimming removed 4 bases at V and 5 bases at J, with 8 bases between. The CDR3 DNA reads TGTGCCAGCAGCTGGACAGTTACTGAAGCTTTCTTT. Encoded protein: CASSWTVTEAFF.

This clonotype was seen a handful of times. A much larger clonotype is one base distant, so this may be a read error. The rearrangement joins TRBV20-1 to TRBJ2-1; 9 bases align to TRBD2. The CDR3 runs to 14 residues. The V gene's germline CDR1 is DFQATT and CDR2 SNEGSKA (reference sequence). With 6 bases clipped from V and 6 bases from J, the junction kept 9 bases outside the gene matches. CDR3 loop: CSANSGRVCNEQFF. The CDR3 DNA reads as TGCAGTGCCAATAGCGGGAGAGTTTGCAATGAGCAGTTCTTC.

There are many counts of this clonotype. V usage is TRBV20-1 and J usage is TRBJ2-3; D is possibly TRBD1 or TRBD2 (5 bases each). Per germline, CDR1 DFQATT and CDR2 SNEGSKA (reference sequence). Trimming cost V 1 base and J 4 bases, with 18 bases left between them. The CDR3 is 16 residues long. This chain's CDR3 is CSARAWGPVGADTQYF. The CDR3 coding sequence is TGCAGTGCTAGAGCATGGGGACCAGTCGGGGCAGATACGCAGTATTTT.

The V and J genes are TRBV30 and TRBJ2-5, with TRBD2 matching over 12 bases. This CDR3 is 17 amino acids long. Germline-derived CDR1 and CDR2 are GTSNPN and SVGIG (reference sequence). The trim removed 0 bases at V and 1 base at J, leaving 6 bases unmatched. CDR3 protein: CAWSVMGTSGLQETQYF. The CDR3 coding sequence is TGTGCCTGGAGTGTAATGGGGACTAGCGGGCTCCAAGAGACCCAGTACTTC.

The chain recombines TRBV6-4 with TRBJ2-3; no reliable D call. V was cut by 6 bases and J by 4 bases, with 11 bases left in between. Germline assignment: CDR1 MRHNA and CDR2 SNTAGT. The CDR3 totals 13 residues. The CDR3 here is CASSPERSDTQYF. CDR3 nucleotide sequence: TGTGCCAGCAGCCCCGAGAGGTCAGATACGCAGTATTTT.